The clone carrying this T cell receptor beta chain was seen repeatedly, ten times or more. There are 16 residues in the CDR3. Germline-derived CDR1 and CDR2 are SGHDT and YYEEEE. Trimming cost V 4 bases and J 1 base, with 16 bases left between them. This record belongs to a study of CD8 T cells in ankylosing spondylitis. MiXCR, run by TCRdb on the 5' RACE reads, gives a single entry per CDR3 protein. This sample has some 200,000 distinct CDR3 sequences, with around 25% found just once. The chain carries TRBV5-6 and TRBJ2-3; the D call may be TRBD1 or TRBD2 (5 bases each). Sequenced sample: blood, either unsorted or a sorted T cell fraction (not recorded which). The origin of this receptor is a male donor with ankylosing spondylitis or in good health (not recorded which). The CDR3 DNA sequence: TGTGCCAGCAGCCTCAACTCCGGGACGGGCACAGATACGCAGTATTTT. Its translation is CASSLNSGTGTDTQYF.